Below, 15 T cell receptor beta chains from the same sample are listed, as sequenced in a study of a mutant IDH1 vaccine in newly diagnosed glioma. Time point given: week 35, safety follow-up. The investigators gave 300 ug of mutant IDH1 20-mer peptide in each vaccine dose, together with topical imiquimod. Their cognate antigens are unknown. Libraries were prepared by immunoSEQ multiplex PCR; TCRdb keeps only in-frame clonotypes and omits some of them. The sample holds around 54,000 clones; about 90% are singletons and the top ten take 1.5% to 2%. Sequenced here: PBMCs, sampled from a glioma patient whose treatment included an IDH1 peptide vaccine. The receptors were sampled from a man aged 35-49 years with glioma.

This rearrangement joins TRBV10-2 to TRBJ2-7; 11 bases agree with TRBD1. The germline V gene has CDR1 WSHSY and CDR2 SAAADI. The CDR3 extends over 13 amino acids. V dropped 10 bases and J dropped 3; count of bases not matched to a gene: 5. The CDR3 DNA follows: TGCGCCACCTCCGGGACAGGGGGCTACGAGCAGTACTTC. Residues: CATSGTGGYEQYF.

The CDR3, as DNA: TGTGCCAGCAGATTGACAGAGAACACTGAAGCTTTCTTT. Its protein product is CASRLTENTEAFF. The chain joins TRBV6-5 to TRBJ1-1, with D possibly TRBD1 on 5 matching bases. CDR3 length: 13 amino acids. V gave up 6 bases and J gave up 1 base, with 9 bases separating them. Germline loops: CDR1 MNHEY, CDR2 SVGAGI.

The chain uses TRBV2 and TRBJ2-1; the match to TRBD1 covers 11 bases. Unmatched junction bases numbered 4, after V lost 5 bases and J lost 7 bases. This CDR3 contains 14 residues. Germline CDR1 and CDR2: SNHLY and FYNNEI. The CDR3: CASSSGQGVNEQFF. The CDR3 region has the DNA TGTGCCAGCAGTTCGGGACAGGGGGTGAATGAGCAGTTCTTC. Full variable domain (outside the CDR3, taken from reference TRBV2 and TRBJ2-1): EPEVTQTPSHQVTQMGQEVILRCVPISNHLYFYWYRQILGQKVEFLVSFYNNEISEKSEIFDDQFSVERPDGSNFTLKIRSTKLEDSAMYFCASSSGQGVNEQFFGPGTRLTVL.

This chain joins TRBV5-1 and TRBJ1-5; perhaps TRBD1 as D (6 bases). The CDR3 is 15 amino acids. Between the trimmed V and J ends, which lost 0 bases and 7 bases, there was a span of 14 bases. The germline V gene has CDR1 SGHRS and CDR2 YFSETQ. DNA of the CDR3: TGCGCCAGCAGCTTGGGGAACAGGGACGAGCAGCCCCAGCATTTT. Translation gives CASSLGNRDEQPQHF.

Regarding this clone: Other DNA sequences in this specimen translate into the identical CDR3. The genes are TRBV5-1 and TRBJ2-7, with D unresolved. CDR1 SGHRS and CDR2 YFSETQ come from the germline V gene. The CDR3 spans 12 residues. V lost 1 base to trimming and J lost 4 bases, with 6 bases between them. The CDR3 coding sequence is TGCGCCAGCAGCTTGAGTGGGTACGAGCAGTACTTC. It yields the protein CASSLSGYEQYF.

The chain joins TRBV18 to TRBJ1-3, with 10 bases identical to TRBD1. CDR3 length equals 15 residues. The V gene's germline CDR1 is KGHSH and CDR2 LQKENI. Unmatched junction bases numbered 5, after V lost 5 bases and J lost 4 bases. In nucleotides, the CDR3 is TGTGCCAGCTCATTGGGACAGGGGTCCGGAAACACCATATATTTT. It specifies CASSLGQGSGNTIYF.

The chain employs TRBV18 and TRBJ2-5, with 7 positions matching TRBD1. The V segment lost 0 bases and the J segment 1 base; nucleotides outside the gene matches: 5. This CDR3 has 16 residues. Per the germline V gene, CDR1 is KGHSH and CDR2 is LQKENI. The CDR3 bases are TGTGCCAGCTCACCACCGACAGGGTTCGTCCAAGAGACCCAGTACTTC. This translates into CASSPPTGFVQETQYF.

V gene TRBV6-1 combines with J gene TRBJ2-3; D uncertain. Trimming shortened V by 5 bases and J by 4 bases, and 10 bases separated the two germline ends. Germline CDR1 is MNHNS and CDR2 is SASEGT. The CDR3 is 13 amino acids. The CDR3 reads CASSLVRSDTQYF. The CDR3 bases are TGTGCCAGCAGTCTAGTTAGGTCAGATACGCAGTATTTT.

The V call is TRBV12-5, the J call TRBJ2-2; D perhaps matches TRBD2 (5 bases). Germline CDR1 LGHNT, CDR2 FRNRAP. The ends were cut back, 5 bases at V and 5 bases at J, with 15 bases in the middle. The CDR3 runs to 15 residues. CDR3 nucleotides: TGTGCTAGTGGTCTGCGAGTGGGAGAAACCGGGGAGCTGTTTTTT. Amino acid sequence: CASGLRVGETGELFF.

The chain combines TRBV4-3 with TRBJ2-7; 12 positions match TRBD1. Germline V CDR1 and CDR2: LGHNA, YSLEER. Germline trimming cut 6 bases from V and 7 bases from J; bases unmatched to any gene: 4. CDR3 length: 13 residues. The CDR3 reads CASRGDRGLEQYF. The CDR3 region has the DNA TGCGCCAGCAGGGGGGACAGGGGGCTGGAGCAGTACTTC.

The CDR3 DNA follows: TGTGCCAGCAGCCCCCAGGGGGGGCGCATTGGCTACACCTTC. Its translation: CASSPQGGRIGYTF. The chain carries TRBV5-5 and TRBJ1-2; the match to TRBD1 covers 7 bases. The V gene end was trimmed by 4 bases and the J gene end by 7 bases; junction bases not matched to a gene: 10. The CDR3 totals 14 residues. Per germline, CDR1 SGHKS and CDR2 YYEKEE (reference sequence).

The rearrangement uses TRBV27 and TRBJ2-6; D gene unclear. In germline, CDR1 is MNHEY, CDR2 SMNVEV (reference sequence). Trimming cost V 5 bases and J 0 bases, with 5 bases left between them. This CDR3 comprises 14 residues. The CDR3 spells CASSPLSGANVLTF. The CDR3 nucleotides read TGTGCCAGCAGTCCGCTCTCTGGGGCCAACGTCCTGACTTTC.

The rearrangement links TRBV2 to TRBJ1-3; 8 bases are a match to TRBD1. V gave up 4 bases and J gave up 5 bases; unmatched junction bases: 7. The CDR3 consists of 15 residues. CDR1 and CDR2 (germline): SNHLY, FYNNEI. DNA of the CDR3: TGTGCCAGCAGTGGAACAGGGGGTCGACGAAACACCATATATTTT. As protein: CASSGTGGRRNTIYF.

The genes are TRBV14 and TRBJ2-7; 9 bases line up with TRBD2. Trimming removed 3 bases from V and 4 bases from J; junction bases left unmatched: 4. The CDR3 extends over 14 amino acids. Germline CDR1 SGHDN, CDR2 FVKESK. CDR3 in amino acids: CASSQTSGLYEQYF. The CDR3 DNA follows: TGTGCCAGCAGCCAGACTAGCGGCCTATACGAGCAGTACTTC. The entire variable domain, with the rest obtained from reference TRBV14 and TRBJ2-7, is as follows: EAGVTQFPSHSVIEKGQTVTLRCDPISGHDNLYWYRRVMGKEIKFLLHFVKESKQDESGMPNNRFLAERTGGTYSTLKVQPAELEDSGVYFCASSQTSGLYEQYFGPGTRLTVT.

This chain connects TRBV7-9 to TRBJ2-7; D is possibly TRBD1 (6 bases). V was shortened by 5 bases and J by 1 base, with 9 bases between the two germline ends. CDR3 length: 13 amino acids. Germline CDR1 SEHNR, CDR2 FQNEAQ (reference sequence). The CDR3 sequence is CASSEGGSYEQYF. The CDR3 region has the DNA TGTGCCAGCAGCGAAGGGGGATCCTACGAGCAGTACTTC. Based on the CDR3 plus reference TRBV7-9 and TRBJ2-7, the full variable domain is DTGVSQNPRHKITKRGQNVTFRCDPISEHNRLYWYRQTLGQGPEFLTYFQNEAQLEKSRLLSDRFSAERPKGSFSTLEIQRTEQGDSAMYLCASSEGGSYEQYFGPGTRLTVT.